Below, 24 T cell receptor beta chains from the same sample are listed, as sequenced in a study of blood T cell repertoires in COVID-19. Method: immunoSEQ multiplex PCR; TCRdb's copy keeps in-frame clones and lacks some. The sample lists 200,000 to 250,000 clones, 86% occurring once. Sequencing was carried out using PBMCs or T cells enriched from blood (not recorded which). All receptors derive from a woman aged 40 to 55 with acute COVID-19.

The chain is built from TRBV4-3 and TRBJ1-6, with a weak D call TRBD1 (6 bases). The CDR3 runs 16 residues. The germline V gene encodes CDR1 LGHNA and CDR2 YSLEER. Trimming pared 0 bases from V and 2 bases from J, leaving 8 bases between. CDR3 sequence: CASSQDEGAYNSPLHF. CDR3 nucleotide sequence: TGCGCCAGCAGCCAAGATGAGGGGGCCTATAATTCACCCCTCCACTTT.

This clone has only a few counts. The genes are TRBV7-2 and TRBJ1-1; 8 bases are shared with TRBD1. Germline V gene lookup returns CDR1 SGHTA and CDR2 FQGNSA. This CDR3 contains 16 residues. V trimming: 2 bases; J trimming: 1 base; junction bases outside the gene matches: 6. This CDR3 is CASSLQGAFWNTEAFF. CDR3 bases: TGTGCCAGCAGCTTACAGGGGGCGTTTTGGAACACTGAAGCTTTCTTT. Based on the CDR3 plus reference TRBV7-2 and TRBJ1-1, the full variable domain is GAGVSQSPSNKVTEKGKDVELRCDPISGHTALYWYRQSLGQGLEFLIYFQGNSAPDKSGLPSDRFSAERTGGSVSTLTIQRTQQEDSAVYLCASSLQGAFWNTEAFFGQGTRLTVV.

The chain employs TRBV3-1 (or the pseudogene TRBV3-2) and TRBJ2-5, with 13 bases matching TRBD2. Trimming removed 1 base from V and 3 bases from J; junction bases left unmatched: 2. CDR3 size: 16 residues. Germline V CDR1 and CDR2: LGHDT, YNNKEL (reference sequence). The CDR3: CASSQGGLAGEETQYF. The CDR3 DNA is TGTGCCAGCAGCCAAGGAGGACTAGCGGGGGAAGAGACCCAGTACTTC.

The chain couples TRBV11-2 to TRBJ2-7; D call uncertain. V was shortened by 1 base and J by 1 base, with 5 bases between the two germline ends. From germline, CDR1 is SGHAT and CDR2 FQNNGV. CDR3 size: 13 residues. CDR3 in amino acids: CASSLGSSYEQYF. DNA for the CDR3: TGTGCCAGCAGCTTAGGTTCGTCCTACGAGCAGTACTTC.

The CDR3 region has the DNA TGTGCCAGCTCTACTAGCGGGGGCAGCTCCTACAATGAGCAGTTCTTC. Its translation is CASSTSGGSSYNEQFF. This chain links TRBV9 with TRBJ2-1; 11 positions match TRBD2. The germline V gene encodes CDR1 SGDLS and CDR2 YYNGEE. CDR3 length: 16 amino acids. V gave up 7 bases and J gave up 0 bases; unmatched junction bases: 6.

The CDR3 is CASSPEGTNEKLFF. The CDR3 coding sequence is TGTGCCAGCAGCCCTGAGGGTACTAATGAAAAACTGTTTTTT. V is TRBV9 and J is TRBJ1-4; D gene uncertain. V lost 4 bases and J 2 bases, leaving 9 bases between the germline ends. Germline CDR1 is SGDLS and CDR2 is YYNGEE. There are 14 residues in the CDR3.

This clone occurred once. V is TRBV4-3 and J is TRBJ2-3, with D tentatively TRBD1 (6 bases). Germline lookup yields CDR1 LGHNA and CDR2 YSLEER. The CDR3 has 15 amino acids. Between the trimmed V and J ends, which lost 2 bases and 0 bases, there was a span of 9 bases. In DNA form, the CDR3 reads TGCGCCAGCAGCCAAAGAGGGGGTAGCACAGATACGCAGTATTTT. This codes for CASSQRGGSTDTQYF.

The chain couples TRBV18 to TRBJ2-2; D gene unclear. The CDR3 has 13 amino acids. CDR1 and CDR2 from the germline V gene are KGHSH and LQKENI. V lost 4 bases, J lost 6 bases, and 9 bases lay in between. The CDR3 is CASSLQKAGELFF. In nucleotides, the CDR3 is TGTGCCAGCTCACTGCAGAAAGCCGGGGAGCTGTTTTTT.

This chain joins TRBV9 and TRBJ2-2, with D unclear. The CDR3 length is 16 residues. With 4 bases removed from V and 5 bases from J, the gap between germline ends came to 18 bases. Germline V CDR1 and CDR2: SGDLS, YYNGEE. The CDR3 DNA reads TGTGCCAGCAGCACCCGAGGATCCTTCGGAACCGGGGAGCTGTTTTTT. Its protein product is CASSTRGSFGTGELFF.

V usage is TRBV7-6 and J usage is TRBJ2-7; TRBD1 matches 7 bases. The CDR3 is made up of 15 amino acids. Trimming at V came to 5 bases and at J to 1 base, leaving 8 bases not matched to a gene. CDR1 is SGHVS, CDR2 FNYEAQ, per germline. In DNA, the CDR3 is TGTGCCAGCAGCGTGGGGGCAGGGGGATCCTACGAGCAGTACTTC. Its translation is CASSVGAGGSYEQYF.

V gene TRBV5-5 combines with J gene TRBJ1-4; D is possibly TRBD1 (6 bases). Germline-derived CDR1 and CDR2 are SGHKS and YYEKEE (reference sequence). This CDR3 is built from 15 residues. The V gene lost 2 bases and the J gene lost 3 bases, with 11 bases spanning the gap. Written as DNA, the CDR3 is TGTGCCAGCAGCTTTACAGGGTCGGCTAATGAAAAACTGTTTTTT. Its translation: CASSFTGSANEKLFF.

This chain connects TRBV29-1 to TRBJ1-2; no definite D call. The V gene lost 2 bases and the J gene lost 4 bases, with 20 bases spanning the gap. CDR1 is SQVTM, CDR2 ANQGSEA, per germline. This CDR3 contains 16 residues. CDR3 sequence (DNA): TGCAGCGTTGAAAGGTATGGCGTCTCAGGCAGCTATGGCTACACCTTC. Residues: CSVERYGVSGSYGYTF.

The CDR3 DNA sequence: TGTGCCAGCTCACCAAAGACTGGATCTGGGGCCAACGTCCTGACTTTC. Translation gives CASSPKTGSGANVLTF. The chain is built from TRBV18 and TRBJ2-6; the D is unclear. The CDR3 totals 16 residues. Germline CDR1 is KGHSH and CDR2 is LQKENI. V was trimmed by 2 bases and J by 1 base, leaving 9 bases between them.

CDR3 coding DNA: TGTGCCAGTAGTATACAGGGGGGAGGCATTCAGTACTTC. This gives the protein CASSIQGGGIQYF. This chain uses TRBV19 with TRBJ2-4, with D perhaps matching TRBD1 (7 bases). CDR3 length equals 13 residues. Trimming shortened V by 2 bases and J by 9 bases, and 11 bases separated the two germline ends. Germline CDR1 reads LNHDA; CDR2 reads SQIVND (reference sequence).

This rearrangement joins TRBV6-5 to TRBJ1-5; 9 nucleotides line up with TRBD1. CDR1 MNHEY and CDR2 SVGAGI come from the germline V gene. This CDR3 has 14 residues. V was pared by 6 bases and J by 7 bases, with 7 bases of the junction left unmatched. Here the CDR3 DNA reads TGTGCCAGCAGGGGGGGACAGGGATGGCAGCCCCAGCATTTT. It translates to CASRGGQGWQPQHF.

The CDR3 loop is CASRPDRGDETQYF. The CDR3 DNA reads as TGTGCCAGCAGGCCGGACAGGGGCGACGAGACCCAGTACTTC. This chain connects TRBV2 to TRBJ2-5, with TRBD1 identical over 9 bases. V was pared by 6 bases and J by 5 bases, with 7 bases of the junction left unmatched. CDR1 is SNHLY, CDR2 FYNNEI, per germline. The CDR3 sequence is 14 residues long. The variable domain in full, completed from reference TRBV2 and TRBJ2-5, reads EPEVTQTPSHQVTQMGQEVILRCVPISNHLYFYWYRQILGQKVEFLVSFYNNEISEKSEIFDDQFSVERPDGSNFTLKIRSTKLEDSAMYFCASRPDRGDETQYFGPGTRLLVL.

This clone was counted a single time. The chain is built from TRBV20-1 and TRBJ2-5; no clear D. The germline V and J ends were trimmed by 6 bases and 5 bases, with 16 bases remaining between them. The V gene's germline CDR1 is DFQATT and CDR2 SNEGSKA (reference sequence). CDR3 size: 13 residues. This CDR3 is CSASEGVRETQYF. The CDR3 DNA is TGCAGTGCGAGTGAAGGCGTCAGGGAGACCCAGTACTTC.

In its sample, this clone was seen once. The chain employs TRBV7-8 and TRBJ1-1; D not certain. Germline CDR1 is SGHVS and CDR2 is FQNEAQ. V lost 2 bases, J lost 0 bases, and 13 bases lay in between. The CDR3 sequence is 16 residues long. CDR3 DNA sequence: TGTGCCAGCAGCTTATGGGCCAGTTCCTTGAACACTGAAGCTTTCTTT. Amino acid sequence: CASSLWASSLNTEAFF.

J is TRBJ1-5 and V is TRBV27; D is unresolved. V lost 3 bases, J lost 9 bases, and 15 bases lay in between. The CDR3 loop spans 14 amino acids. Germline V gives CDR1 MNHEY, CDR2 SMNVEV (reference sequence). The CDR3: CASSFGGVGSPQHF. The CDR3 region has the DNA TGTGCCAGCAGTTTTGGCGGCGTGGGTTCGCCCCAGCATTTT.

This chain uses TRBV15 with TRBJ2-5; D perhaps matches TRBD1 (6 bases). CDR3 length equals 14 residues. Germline lookup yields CDR1 LNHNV and CDR2 YYDKDF (reference sequence). Trimming removed 0 bases at V and 4 bases at J, with 9 bases between. CDR3 sequence reads: CATSRDRGRETQYF. The DNA for the CDR3 is TGTGCCACCAGCAGAGATAGGGGGAGAGAGACCCAGTACTTC.

This sequence joins TRBV9 and TRBJ1-6; 7 bases agree with TRBD1. The CDR3 is 16 amino acids. Germline V CDR1 and CDR2: SGDLS, YYNGEE. Unmatched junction bases numbered 7, after V lost 3 bases and J lost 4 bases. The chain's CDR3 is CASSADREVYNSPLHF. The CDR3 DNA reads as TGTGCCAGCAGCGCTGACAGGGAAGTATATAATTCACCCCTCCACTTT.

This chain links TRBV7-9 with TRBJ2-7; 7 bases are a match to TRBD2. CDR1 is SEHNR and CDR2 is FQNEAQ in the germline V gene (reference sequence). J was trimmed by 3 bases and V by 3 bases; bases with no gene match: 2. The CDR3 runs to 13 residues. This CDR3 is CASSFGGSYEQYF. The CDR3 coding sequence is TGTGCCAGCAGCTTCGGCGGGAGCTACGAGCAGTACTTC.

The CDR3 reads CSVEGPNTEAFF. The CDR3 coding sequence is TGCAGCGTTGAAGGGCCAAACACTGAAGCTTTCTTT. The chain carries TRBV29-1 and TRBJ1-1; unclear D gene. V shed 1 base and J shed 2 bases, with 5 bases lying between them. The CDR3 sequence is 12 residues long. The V gene's germline CDR1 is SQVTM and CDR2 ANQGSEA.

The chain employs TRBV13 and TRBJ1-2, with 9 bases identical to TRBD1. V trimming: 5 bases; J trimming: 2 bases; junction bases outside the gene matches: 6. CDR1 and CDR2 from the germline V gene are PRHDT and FYEKMQ (reference sequence). The CDR3 sequence is 15 residues long. The CDR3 here is CASSLSGTGNYGYTF. CDR3 nucleotide sequence: TGTGCCAGCAGCCTATCCGGGACAGGGAACTATGGCTACACCTTC.